The rows below give T cell receptor beta chains drawn from one sample of a study of CD8 T cells in ankylosing spondylitis. TCRdb used MiXCR to reprocess the 5' RACE reads, holding one entry per CDR3 protein. This repertoire shows about 510,000 distinct CDR3 sequences, over 4% found once; its top ten account for roughly 3.5%. Sequencing input: blood, either unsorted or a sorted T cell fraction (not recorded which). Source of these receptors: a male donor with ankylosing spondylitis. The CDR3 runs from the conserved cysteine through the conserved F or W. A D gene is named only where the DNA matches it firmly. Where a row states a size, it is once, few, many or the class of an expanded clone; other rows omit it.

TRBV6-4,-,many,TRBJ2-6,14,TGTGCCAGCAGTGACGGCTCTGGGGCCAACGTCCTGACTTTC,CASSDGSGANVLTF
TRBV9,-,many,TRBJ1-2,13,TGTGCCAGCAGCGTAAGCGACGGTTATGGCTACACCTTC,CASSVSDGYGYTF
TRBV9,TRBD1,-,TRBJ2-6,20,TGTGCCAGCAGCGTACCCCGGGTGCACAGGGGGCTGGACGGGGCCAACGTCCTGACTTTC,CASSVPRVHRGLDGANVLTF
TRBV15,-,many,TRBJ1-4,16,TGTGCCACCAGCAATTTGAAGGGGGAGGCTAATGAAAAACTGTTTTTT,CATSNLKGEANEKLFF
TRBV29-1,-,many,TRBJ2-1,12,TGCAGCGTCCCAGTTGGTAGTAATGAGCAGTTCTTC,CSVPVGSNEQFF
TRBV5-5,-,many,TRBJ2-2,15,TGTGCCAGCAGCTTCAGTCCCCAGGTTCCCGGGGAGCTGTTTTTT,CASSFSPQVPGELFF
TRBV6-1,-,many,TRBJ2-5,14,TGTGCCAGCAGTGAAGCCGGGACTCAAAAGACCCAGTACTTC,CASSEAGTQKTQYF
TRBV7-8,-,-,TRBJ2-7,15,TGTGCCAGCAGCATTTCATTGGGGAACATCTACGAGCAGTACTTC,CASSISLGNIYEQYF
TRBV5-1,-,many,TRBJ1-1,15,TGCGCCAGCAGCTTTCAGACGGTCACCAACACTGAAGCTTTCTTT,CASSFQTVTNTEAFF
TRBV4-2,-,-,TRBJ1-1,15,TGTGCCAGCAGCCGGGTAGGCCAGGGAGCCACTGAAGCTTTCTTT,CASSRVGQGATEAFF
TRBV5-5,TRBD2,many,TRBJ2-2,15,TGTGCCAGCAGTTTAGCGGGAGCGGACACCGGGGAGCTGTTTTTT,CASSLAGADTGELFF
TRBV7-2,-,many,TRBJ1-2,14,TGTGCCAGCAGCTTAGCAGGGAACCCCACTGGCTACACCTTC,CASSLAGNPTGYTF
TRBV20-1,-,many,TRBJ2-7,14,TGCAGTGCTAGCGCCCGGACTCAGCGATACGAGCAGTACTTC,CSASARTQRYEQYF
TRBV18,TRBD1,-,TRBJ1-6,16,TGTGCCAGCTCCGTGACAGGGGGACTGTACAATTCACCCCTCCACTTT,CASSVTGGLYNSPLHF
TRBV7-9,-,-,TRBJ2-2,16,TGTGCCAGCAGCATAAGACCCACCGCGAACACCGGGGAGCTGTTTTTT,CASSIRPTANTGELFF
TRBV7-9,-,-,TRBJ1-4,14,TGTGCCAGCAGCTTAGGAGATAGGGGGGAAAAACTGTTTTTT,CASSLGDRGEKLFF
TRBV12-3/TRBV12-4,-,many,TRBJ2-1,12,TGTGCCAGCAGTTTTTGGGTCAATGAGCAGTTCTTC,CASSFWVNEQFF
TRBV10-3,TRBD1,many,TRBJ1-2,15,TGTGCCATCAGTGAGTCGCGGACAGGGCTCTATGGCTACACCTTC,CAISESRTGLYGYTF
TRBV28,-,many,TRBJ1-4,14,TGTGCCAGCAGTTTGGCCGGGGTCGATGAAAAACTGTTTTTT,CASSLAGVDEKLFF
TRBV29-1,-,many,TRBJ1-4,13,TGCAGCGTCCCATCTGCAACTAATGAAAAACTGTTTTTT,CSVPSATNEKLFF
TRBV11-2,-,-,TRBJ2-7,15,TGTGCCAGCAGCCCCGACTGGATCTCTACCTACGAGCAGTACTTC,CASSPDWISTYEQYF
TRBV29-1,-,many,TRBJ2-5,14,TGCAGCGCCGCACCCTTGGCGGGACAAGAGACCCAGTACTTC,CSAAPLAGQETQYF
TRBV7-6,-,many,TRBJ1-1,14,TGTGCCAGCAGCGCGACAGGATGGGTTACTGAAGCTTTCTTT,CASSATGWVTEAFF
TRBV5-1,-,many,TRBJ1-1,15,TGCGCCAGCAGCGTAAGTGTGTCTGGTGGCACTGAAGCTTTCTTT,CASSVSVSGGTEAFF
TRBV6-2/TRBV6-3,TRBD2,many,TRBJ2-5,22,TGTGCCAGCAGTCCTGACAGGGCGAGCTCTGGACTAGCGGGGCCCTTCCAAGAGACCCAGTACTTC,CASSPDRASSGLAGPFQETQYF
TRBV6-2/TRBV6-3,-,-,TRBJ2-3,17,TGTGCCAGCAGCCGGATCCAGAAACGCGCGGCCACAGATACGCAGTATTTT,CASSRIQKRAATDTQYF